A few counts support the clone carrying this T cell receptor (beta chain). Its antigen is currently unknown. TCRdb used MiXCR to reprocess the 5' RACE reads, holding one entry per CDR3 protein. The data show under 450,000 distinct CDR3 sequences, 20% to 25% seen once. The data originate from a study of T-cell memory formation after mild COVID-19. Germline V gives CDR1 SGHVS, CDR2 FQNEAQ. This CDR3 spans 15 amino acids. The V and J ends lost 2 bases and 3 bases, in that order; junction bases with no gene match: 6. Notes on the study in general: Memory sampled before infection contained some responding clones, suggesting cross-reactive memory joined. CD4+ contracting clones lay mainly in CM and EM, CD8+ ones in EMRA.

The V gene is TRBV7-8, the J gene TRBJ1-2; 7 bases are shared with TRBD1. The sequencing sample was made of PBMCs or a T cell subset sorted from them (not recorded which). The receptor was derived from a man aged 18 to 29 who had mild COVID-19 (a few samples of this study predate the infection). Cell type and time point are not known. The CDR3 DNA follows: TGTGCCAGCAGCTTATTTTGGCAGGGGGACTATGGCTACACCTTC. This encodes CASSLFWQGDYGYTF.